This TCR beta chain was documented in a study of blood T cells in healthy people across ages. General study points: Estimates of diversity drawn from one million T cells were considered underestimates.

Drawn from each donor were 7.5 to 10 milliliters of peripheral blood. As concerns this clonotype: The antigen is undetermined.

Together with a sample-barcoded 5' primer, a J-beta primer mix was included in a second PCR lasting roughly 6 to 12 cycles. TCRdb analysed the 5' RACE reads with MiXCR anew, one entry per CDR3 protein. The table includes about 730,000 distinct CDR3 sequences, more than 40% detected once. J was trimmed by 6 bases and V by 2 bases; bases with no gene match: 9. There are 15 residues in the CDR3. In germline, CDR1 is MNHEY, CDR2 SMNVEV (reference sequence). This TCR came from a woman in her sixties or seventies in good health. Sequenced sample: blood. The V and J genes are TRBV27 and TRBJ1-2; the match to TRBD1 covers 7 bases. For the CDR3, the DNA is TGTGCCAGCAGTTTAATAGCACAGGGGATCCATGGCTACACCTTC. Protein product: CASSLIAQGIHGYTF.